This entry is about one T cell receptor beta chain. V lost 5 bases to trimming and J lost 4 bases; unmatched junction nucleotides: 8. This CDR3 has 14 amino acids. Germline V CDR1 and CDR2: MNHNY, SVGAGI (reference sequence). This specimen comes from a study of cytomegalovirus exposure and HLA in healthy donors. Primers for the PCR totalled 60 Vbeta and 13 Jbeta. Assay used: immunoSEQ multiplex PCR; TCRdb lists only in-frame clones, some missing. The sample lists about 200,000 clones, roughly 87% seen once, with roughly 0.98% in the top ten. The rearrangement joins TRBV6-6 to TRBJ2-7; TRBD1 matches at 7 bases. The receptor comes from a boy between 2 and 15 years old in good health and CMV-seronegative. The specimen was PBMCs. The CDR3 sequence is CASSDTGTAYEQYF. The CDR3 DNA follows: TGTGCCAGCAGTGATACCGGGACAGCATACGAGCAGTACTTC.